The rows below give T cell receptor beta chains drawn from one sample of a study of cytomegalovirus exposure and HLA in healthy donors. Sequencing used immunoSEQ multiplex PCR; TCRdb keeps in-frame clones, though not all of them. The table records approximately 89,000 clones, 85% of them present only once. Sequenced material: PBMCs. These receptors all come from a man in his forties in good health and CMV-seropositive. CDR3s include the opening cysteine and the closing phenylalanine or tryptophan. Fields, in order: J gene, V gene, D gene, clone size, CDR3 protein, CDR3 DNA. The D gene is left open where the match is weak. Clone size is shown for a subset of rows, as once, few, many or a class of expanded clone.

TRBJ2-2 | TRBV10-3 | TRBD2 | few | CAISGLAGFNTGELFF | TGTGCCATCAGTGGACTAGCGGGTTTTAACACCGGGGAGCTGTTTTTT
TRBJ2-7 | TRBV28 | TRBD1 | NA | CASSQNYRGFYEQYF | TGTGCCAGCAGTCAAAACTACAGGGGTTTCTACGAGCAGTACTTC
TRBJ2-2 | TRBV30 | NA | NA | CAWRGAGTGELFF | TGTGCCTGGAGGGGGGCTGGAACCGGGGAGCTGTTTTTT
TRBJ1-1 | TRBV21-1 | NA | NA | CASTRADRGKGWRDTEAFF | TGTGCCAGCACCCGAGCAGACAGGGGGAAGGGGTGGCGGGACACTGAAGCTTTCTTT
TRBJ2-3 | TRBV9 | NA | NA | CASSVGQNTDTQYF | TGTGCCAGCAGCGTCGGACAGAACACAGATACGCAGTATTTT
TRBJ2-7 | TRBV7-2 | NA | NA | CASSALTGTQYF | TGTGCCAGCAGCGCCCTAACCGGGACTCAGTACTTC
TRBJ1-2 | TRBV2 | NA | NA | CASSLTGSWGYTF | TGTGCCAGCAGTCTTACAGGCTCGTGGGGCTACACCTTC
TRBJ2-1 | TRBV6-5 | TRBD2 | once | CASSSYLAGVYNEQFF | TGTGCCAGCAGTTCCTATCTAGCGGGAGTGTACAATGAGCAGTTCTTC
TRBJ2-2 | TRBV12-5 | TRBD2 | NA | CASGRSTGTSSTGELFF | TGTGCTAGTGGTAGATCGACCGGGACTAGCAGCACCGGGGAGCTGTTTTTT
TRBJ2-7 | TRBV2 | NA | NA | CASKKTAAYEQYF | TGTGCCAGCAAGAAGACAGCTGCCTACGAGCAGTACTTC
TRBJ2-7 | TRBV27 | NA | NA | CASKRSSSYEQYF | TGTGCCAGCAAGCGCAGTAGCTCCTACGAGCAGTACTTC
TRBJ1-3 | TRBV5-1 | TRBD1 | once | CASSFQGGGSGNTIYF | TGCGCCAGCAGCTTCCAGGGGGGTGGCTCTGGAAACACCATATATTTT
TRBJ2-6 | TRBV18 | NA | NA | CASSPGQPGANVLTF | TGTGCCAGCTCACCAGGGCAGCCTGGGGCCAACGTCCTGACTTTC
TRBJ2-7 | TRBV19 | NA | few | CASRNHPGPHEQYF | TGTGCCAGTAGAAATCATCCAGGGCCCCACGAGCAGTACTTC
TRBJ1-1 | TRBV6-5 | NA | NA | CASSTGGMNTEAFF | TGTGCCAGCAGTACAGGCGGCATGAACACTGAAGCTTTCTTT
TRBJ2-1 | TRBV11-1 | TRBD2 | NA | CASSRPSGLARNEQFF | TGTGCCAGCAGCCGACCCTCGGGACTAGCGCGTAATGAGCAGTTCTTC
TRBJ2-5 | TRBV9 | TRBD2 | once | CASSAIGTSGEETQYF | TGTGCCAGCAGCGCGATTGGGACTAGCGGAGAAGAGACCCAGTACTTC
TRBJ2-7 | TRBV5-8 | NA | medium-sized | CASSLHSRDEQYF | TGTGCCAGCAGCTTGCACTCCAGGGACGAGCAGTACTTC
TRBJ1-1 | TRBV28 | TRBD1 | few | CASRARTGLNTEAFF | TGTGCCAGCAGAGCGCGGACAGGGTTGAACACTGAAGCTTTCTTT
TRBJ1-2 | TRBV5-5 | TRBD1 | NA | CASSWTGGDYGYTF | TGTGCCAGCAGCTGGACAGGGGGCGACTATGGCTACACCTTC
TRBJ1-2 | TRBV30 | TRBD1 | NA | CAWSSIDRGEGYTF | TGTGCCTGGAGTTCAATCGACAGGGGAGAAGGCTACACCTTC
TRBJ1-5 | TRBV19 | NA | NA | CASSIGKETGRGQPQHF | TGTGCCAGTAGTATAGGAAAAGAGACAGGCCGAGGGCAGCCCCAGCATTTT
TRBJ2-1 | TRBV7-9 | TRBD2 | NA | CASKAGAHGSNEQFF | TGTGCCAGTAAAGCGGGAGCCCATGGGTCCAATGAGCAGTTCTTC
TRBJ1-4 | TRBV11-1 | NA | NA | CASSRSLDNEKLFF | TGTGCCAGCAGCCGAAGCTTAGATAATGAAAAACTGTTTTTT
TRBJ1-1 | TRBV19 | TRBD1 | NA | CASSRGTGGTNTEAFF | TGTGCCAGTAGTAGGGGGACAGGGGGTACGAACACTGAAGCTTTCTTT
TRBJ1-5 | TRBV6-6 | NA | NA | CASSYMGGENQPQHF | TGTGCCAGCAGTTATATGGGGGGGGAGAATCAGCCCCAGCATTTT
TRBJ1-2 | TRBV28 | NA | NA | CASSSGVGGYTF | TGTGCCAGCAGTTCAGGGGTCGGTGGCTACACCTTC
TRBJ1-5 | TRBV6-5 | NA | few | CASSRDTGNQPQHF | TGTGCCAGCAGTCGGGACACGGGCAATCAGCCCCAGCATTTT
TRBJ2-5 | TRBV19 | TRBD2 | NA | CASSRTSGQETQYF | TGTGCCAGTAGTCGGACTAGCGGGCAAGAGACCCAGTACTTC
TRBJ2-5 | TRBV5-1 | NA | NA | CASSWGDGETQYF | TGCGCCAGCAGCTGGGGGGACGGAGAGACCCAGTACTTC
TRBJ2-7 | TRBV28 | TRBD1 | NA | CASFPLRTGYKQYF | TGTGCCAGCTTTCCGCTTCGGACAGGGTACAAGCAGTACTTC
TRBJ2-3 | TRBV9 | TRBD1 | few | CASSKTGPRADTQYF | TGTGCCAGCAGTAAGACAGGGCCCCGGGCAGATACGCAGTATTTT
TRBJ2-5 | TRBV11-3 | TRBD1 | NA | CASSSGQGFGETQYF | TGTGCCAGCAGCTCAGGACAGGGGTTTGGAGAGACCCAGTACTTC
TRBJ2-1 | TRBV5-1 | TRBD1 | few | CATNPGGNYNEQFF | TGCGCCACTAACCCAGGGGGAAACTACAATGAGCAGTTCTTC
TRBJ1-5 | TRBV7-2 | NA | NA | CASSFPPSQPQHF | TGTGCCAGCAGCTTCCCCCCGAGTCAGCCCCAGCATTTT
TRBJ1-2 | TRBV7-6 | TRBD1 | NA | CASSLGTGGGYTF | TGTGCCAGCAGCCTCGGGACAGGGGGTGGCTACACCTTC
TRBJ1-2 | TRBV19 | TRBD1 | NA | CASRAGTGRNYGYTF | TGTGCCAGTAGGGCTGGGACAGGGCGCAACTATGGCTACACCTTC
TRBJ1-2 | TRBV5-1 | TRBD1 | NA | CASSFTGEGYTF | TGCGCCAGCAGCTTTACAGGGGAAGGCTACACCTTC
TRBJ2-3 | TRBV5-1 | NA | NA | CASSLISSGADTQYF | TGCGCCAGCAGCCTCATATCCTCGGGGGCAGATACGCAGTATTTT
TRBJ1-5 | TRBV11-3 | NA | NA | CASSFRQSNQPQHF | TGTGCCAGCAGCTTCAGGCAGTCCAATCAGCCCCAGCATTTT
TRBJ1-1 | TRBV6-1 | NA | NA | CASPPNGGVGTEAFF | TGTGCCAGCCCCCCCAACGGGGGGGTCGGGACTGAAGCTTTCTTT
TRBJ2-3 | TRBV7-3 | TRBD1 | NA | CASSLQGARYSPDTQYF | TGTGCCAGCAGCTTACAGGGGGCGCGTTATTCACCAGATACGCAGTATTTT
TRBJ1-5 | TRBV6-1 | TRBD1 | NA | CASYHYGDRNQPQHF | TGTGCCAGCTATCATTACGGGGACAGGAATCAGCCCCAGCATTTT
TRBJ1-2 | TRBV6-1 | NA | NA | CASSEVFKAGYTF | TGTGCCAGCAGTGAAGTGTTTAAGGCAGGGTACACCTTC
TRBJ1-1 | TRBV6-1 | NA | NA | CASSEISYTEAFF | TGTGCCAGCAGTGAAATATCGTACACTGAAGCTTTCTTT
TRBJ2-5 | TRBV18 | NA | NA | CASSPQSKRQASRAVGQYF | TGTGCCAGCTCACCACAGTCGAAAAGACAGGCGAGCCGAGCAGTGGGCCAGTACTTC
TRBJ1-1 | TRBV6-5 | TRBD1 | NA | CASSPGQGNTEAFF | TGTGCCAGCAGTCCCGGACAGGGGAACACTGAAGCTTTCTTT
TRBJ2-5 | TRBV6-4 | TRBD1 | NA | CAIRTGGAQETQYF | TGTGCCATCCGGACAGGGGGCGCCCAAGAGACCCAGTACTTC
TRBJ2-1 | TRBV6-5 | TRBD1 | NA | CASSPGTGYNEQFF | TGTGCCAGCAGTCCCGGGACAGGGTACAATGAGCAGTTCTTC
TRBJ2-3 | TRBV18 | TRBD1 | NA | CASSGQGRDTDTQYF | TGTGCCAGCTCGGGACAGGGAAGGGACACAGATACGCAGTATTTT